The 26 T cell receptor beta chains in this list originate from one sample, sequenced in a study of blood T cell repertoires in COVID-19. Clones were sequenced by immunoSEQ multiplex PCR, and TCRdb holds only the in-frame ones, with some missing. The sample holds 95,000 to 150,000 clones, around four fifths seen once. The sequencing input was peripheral blood. The receptors shown here come from a man in his sixties with acute or convalescent COVID-19.

This clone has more than one count but fewer than ten. V and J are TRBV7-9 and TRBJ1-1; 7 bases fit TRBD1. The CDR3 is 14 residues long. V lost 1 base, J lost 1 base, and 0 bases stayed unmatched. Germline lookup yields CDR1 SEHNR and CDR2 FQNEAQ (reference sequence). In nucleotides, the CDR3 is TGTGCCAGCAGCTTAGGGGACAGGAACACTGAAGCTTTCTTT. It encodes CASSLGDRNTEAFF.

The V call is TRBV4-1, the J call TRBJ2-1; TRBD1 aligns across 7 bases. With 6 bases clipped from V and 3 bases from J, the junction kept 5 bases outside the gene matches. From germline, CDR1 is MGHRA and CDR2 YSYEKL. The CDR3 consists of 14 residues. CDR3 protein: CASRQGSLYNEQFF. CDR3 in DNA: TGCGCCAGCAGACAGGGGAGCCTCTACAATGAGCAGTTCTTC.

The chain is built from TRBV5-1 and TRBJ2-7, with D uncertain. Trimming took 1 base from V and 7 from J, leaving 6 bases between them. The V gene's germline CDR1 is SGHRS and CDR2 YFSETQ. This CDR3 region has 11 residues. CDR3 amino acids: CASSLYREQYF. CDR3 nucleotide sequence: TGCGCCAGCAGCTTGTATCGGGAGCAGTACTTC.

This chain links TRBV25-1 with TRBJ1-4, with a tentative D call TRBD1 (6 bases). Germline V gene sequence: CDR1 MGHDK, CDR2 SYGVNS. Trimming shortened V by 5 bases and J by 0 bases, and 7 bases separated the two germline ends. The length of the CDR3 is 14 residues. CDR3 DNA sequence: TGTGCCAGCAGTTGGACAGCAACTAATGAAAAACTGTTTTTT. Amino acid sequence: CASSWTATNEKLFF. The complete variable domain, with remaining parts taken from reference TRBV25-1 and TRBJ1-4, reads EADIYQTPRYLVIGTGKKITLECSQTMGHDKMYWYQQDPGMELHLIHYSYGVNSTEKGDLSSESTVSRIRTEHFPLTLESARPSHTSQYLCASSWTATNEKLFFGSGTQLSVL.

This clone was counted a single time. This chain links TRBV7-2 with TRBJ2-4, with D possibly TRBD2 on 6 matching bases. V shed 1 base and J shed 5 bases, with 12 bases lying between them. The V gene's germline CDR1 is SGHTA and CDR2 FQGNSA. This CDR3 has 15 residues. The CDR3 DNA reads as TGTGCCAGCAGCTTAGGTTGGGGAGGCCAAAACATTCAGTACTTC. Amino acid sequence: CASSLGWGGQNIQYF. Supplemented by reference TRBV7-2 and TRBJ2-4, the full variable domain reads GAGVSQSPSNKVTEKGKDVELRCDPISGHTALYWYRQSLGQGLEFLIYFQGNSAPDKSGLPSDRFSAERTGGSVSTLTIQRTQQEDSAVYLCASSLGWGGQNIQYFGAGTRLSVL.

The J gene is TRBJ1-2, the V gene TRBV29-1, with D tentatively TRBD1 (5 bases). Between the trimmed V and J ends, which lost 2 bases and 8 bases, there was a span of 12 bases. CDR1 SQVTM and CDR2 ANQGSEA come from the germline V gene. This CDR3 has 12 residues. This CDR3 reads CSVERAGQGYTF. In DNA form, the CDR3 reads TGCAGCGTTGAAAGAGCAGGGCAAGGCTACACCTTC. The entire variable domain, with the rest obtained from reference TRBV29-1 and TRBJ1-2, is as follows: SAVISQKPSRDICQRGTSLTIQCQVDSQVTMMFWYRQQPGQSLTLIATANQGSEATYESGFVIDKFPISRPNLTFSTLTVSNMSPEDSSIYLCSVERAGQGYTFGSGTRLTVV.

The chain employs TRBV30 and TRBJ1-6, with a possible D match to TRBD1 (6 bases). Germline lookup yields CDR1 GTSNPN and CDR2 SVGIG (reference sequence). This CDR3 is built from 14 residues. The V end lost 2 bases, the J end lost 9 bases, and 14 bases lay between the germline ends. This CDR3 is CAWSSDSLASPLHF. CDR3 DNA: TGTGCCTGGAGTTCGGACAGCTTAGCTTCACCCCTCCACTTT.

The chain joins TRBV28 to TRBJ1-5, with D perhaps matching TRBD1 (5 bases). Trimming shortened V by 7 bases and J by 3 bases, and 13 bases separated the two germline ends. The germline gives CDR1 MDHEN, CDR2 SYDVKM. The CDR3 runs 14 residues. The chain's CDR3 is CASTHGGINQPQHF. The CDR3 DNA reads TGTGCCAGCACTCATGGGGGGATCAATCAGCCCCAGCATTTT.

The V and J genes are TRBV14 and TRBJ2-5; D might be TRBD2 (6 bases). The CDR3 runs 17 residues. Germline CDR1 SGHDN, CDR2 FVKESK. V lost 1 base and J lost 1, with 16 bases in between. The CDR3 DNA follows: TGTGCCAGCAGCCAAGGACGGGCTAGCGTACTCCAAGAGACCCAGTACTTC. This translates into CASSQGRASVLQETQYF.

This chain uses TRBV30 with TRBJ2-2; TRBD1 might be the D (6 bases). CDR1 is GTSNPN and CDR2 is SVGIG in the germline V gene (reference sequence). With 5 bases removed from V and 0 bases from J, the gap between germline ends came to 13 bases. There are 15 residues in the CDR3. The CDR3, as DNA: TGTGCCTGGGCGGTTGGGACAACGAACACCGGGGAGCTGTTTTTT. Protein sequence: CAWAVGTTNTGELFF. Together with reference TRBV30 and TRBJ2-2, the CDR3 gives the full variable domain: SQTIHQWPATLVQPVGSPLSLECTVEGTSNPNLYWYRQAAGRGLQLLFYSVGIGQISSEVPQNLSASRPQDRQFILSSKKLLLSDSGFYLCAWAVGTTNTGELFFGEGSRLTVL.

The chain recombines TRBV27 with TRBJ1-4; D is undetermined. Trimming pared 2 bases from V and 3 bases from J, leaving 10 bases between. The CDR3 sequence is 15 residues long. Germline values: CDR1 MNHEY, CDR2 SMNVEV (reference sequence). CDR3 amino acids: CASSLLRRSNEKLFF. Written as DNA, the CDR3 is TGTGCCAGCAGTTTACTAAGGCGGTCTAATGAAAAACTGTTTTTT.

The chain is built from TRBV19 and TRBJ2-3; 8 bases agree with TRBD2. From germline, CDR1 is LNHDA and CDR2 SQIVND (reference sequence). V lost 6 bases to trimming and J lost 5 bases; unmatched junction nucleotides: 10. The length of the CDR3 is 15 residues. CDR3 in DNA: TGTGCCAGTAGCCTTTCGGGAGGGTTCCTAGATACGCAGTATTTT. Encoded protein: CASSLSGGFLDTQYF.

The chain carries TRBV11-3 and TRBJ2-1, with 7 nucleotides matching TRBD2. Unmatched junction bases numbered 15, after V lost 5 bases and J lost 8 bases. In germline, CDR1 is SGHNT, CDR2 YENEEA. The CDR3 is made up of 16 amino acids. CDR3 DNA: TGTGCCAGCAGCAGGCCCCTGGCGGGAGTCTGGGATGAGCAGTTCTTC. Protein sequence: CASSRPLAGVWDEQFF. The whole variable domain, filled in from reference TRBV11-3 and TRBJ2-1, reads EAGVVQSPRYKIIEKKQPVAFWCNPISGHNTLYWYLQNLGQGPELLIRYENEEAVDDSQLPKDRFSAERLKGVDSTLKIQPAELGDSAVYLCASSRPLAGVWDEQFFGPGTRLTVL.

The chain joins TRBV6-6 to TRBJ1-5, with 7 bases lining up with TRBD1. The CDR3 length is 13 residues. After removal of 6 bases from V and 7 bases from J, the junction contained 6 bases not matched to a gene. Per germline, CDR1 MNHNY and CDR2 SVGAGI (reference sequence). For the CDR3, the DNA is TGTGCCAGCAGCGGGACAGTCCAACAGCCCCAGCATTTT. Its protein product is CASSGTVQQPQHF.

The chain combines TRBV6-1 with TRBJ2-1; 10 bases align to TRBD2. The CDR3 extends over 18 amino acids. Germline V gene lookup returns CDR1 MNHNS and CDR2 SASEGT. Unmatched junction bases numbered 10, after V lost 4 bases and J lost 1 base. The CDR3 sequence: CASSVRLAGASSYNEQFF. CDR3 nucleotides: TGTGCCAGCAGTGTGCGGCTAGCGGGGGCTTCGTCCTACAATGAGCAGTTCTTC.

This clone was seen only once. V and J are TRBV6-5 and TRBJ2-7; TRBD1 agrees at 9 bases. CDR1 is MNHEY, CDR2 SVGAGI, per germline. V dropped 0 bases and J dropped 5; count of bases not matched to a gene: 8. The CDR3 has 16 amino acids. CDR3 sequence (DNA): TGTGCCAGCAGTTACTCGGCGGGGACAGGGCTCCACGAGCAGTACTTC. Protein sequence: CASSYSAGTGLHEQYF.

The chain joins TRBV27 to TRBJ1-3; D is undetermined. The CDR3 has 16 residues. Germline CDR1 is MNHEY and CDR2 is SMNVEV (reference sequence). V lost 4 bases, J lost 2 bases, and 15 bases lay in between. The CDR3 protein is CASSSPRPGAGNTIYF. Written as DNA, the CDR3 is TGTGCCAGCAGTTCACCCCGACCCGGGGCTGGAAACACCATATATTTT.

In its sample, this clone is medium-sized. The genes are TRBV9 and TRBJ2-1, with D unresolved. The CDR3 covers 11 residues. Deletions cut 4 bases from V and 10 bases from J, with 9 bases between. Germline V gene sequence: CDR1 SGDLS, CDR2 YYNGEE. DNA for the CDR3: TGTGCCAGCAGCCGTGATGAGGAGCAGTTCTTC. Residues: CASSRDEEQFF.

The chain links TRBV7-9 to TRBJ2-6; no firm D call. The CDR3 spans 16 residues. The germline V and J ends were trimmed by 6 bases and 0 bases, with 12 bases remaining between them. The germline V gene encodes CDR1 SEHNR and CDR2 FQNEAQ (reference sequence). CDR3 region: CASRKESTSGANVLTF. The CDR3 DNA follows: TGTGCCAGCAGAAAGGAGTCGACCTCTGGGGCCAACGTCCTGACTTTC.

Here the CDR3 reads CASSLSGGSGYGYTF. Written as DNA, the CDR3 is TGTGCCAGCAGCTTATCAGGGGGGTCCGGCTATGGCTACACCTTC. The J gene is TRBJ1-2, the V gene TRBV7-3, with TRBD1 identical over 7 bases. CDR1 and CDR2 from the germline V gene are SGHTA and FQGTGA. CDR3 length: 15 residues. V lost 2 bases to trimming and J lost 4 bases; unmatched junction nucleotides: 7.

The chain links TRBV11-2 to TRBJ1-1; D may be TRBD1 (6 bases). The CDR3 contains 14 residues. V was clipped by 10 bases and J by 0 bases, with 15 bases between them. Germline V gives CDR1 SGHAT, CDR2 FQNNGV. For the CDR3, the DNA is TGTGCCACCCTTAGGACAGTCATGAACACTGAAGCTTTCTTT. It specifies CATLRTVMNTEAFF.

This clone was recorded a few times. The chain couples TRBV7-9 to TRBJ2-1, with 10 bases aligning to TRBD2. The germline CDR1 and CDR2 sequences are SEHNR and FQNEAQ (reference sequence). This CDR3 spans 15 amino acids. J was trimmed by 9 bases and V by 4 bases; bases with no gene match: 9. The CDR3 reads CASSSIAGGRVEQFF. The DNA of the CDR3 is TGTGCCAGCAGCTCAATAGCGGGGGGCCGTGTTGAGCAGTTCTTC.

This rearrangement joins TRBV12-5 to TRBJ2-3, with D maybe TRBD2 (7 bases). With 6 bases removed from V and 0 bases from J, the gap between germline ends came to 10 bases. The germline V gene has CDR1 LGHNT and CDR2 FRNRAP. CDR3 length: 14 residues. The CDR3 is CASGWGGSTDTQYF. The CDR3 DNA sequence: TGTGCTAGTGGGTGGGGGGGCAGCACAGATACGCAGTATTTT.

The V call is TRBV24-1, the J call TRBJ2-1; 8 positions agree with TRBD2. Germline values: CDR1 KGHDR, CDR2 SFDVKD. CDR3 length: 13 residues. Trimming took 9 bases from V and 10 from J; bases not matched to a gene: 10. The CDR3 DNA sequence: TGTGCCACCGCCAGCGGGAGTGCCCGGGAGCAGTTCTTC. This sequence encodes CATASGSAREQFF.

The genes are TRBV6-5 and TRBJ2-7, with D perhaps matching TRBD1 (5 bases). Trimming left V 6 bases short and J 8 bases short, with 14 bases between. The CDR3 is 12 amino acids. The germline gives CDR1 MNHEY, CDR2 SVGAGI. DNA for the CDR3: TGTGCCAGCAGCCTCCAGGGTGGAAAGCAGTACTTC. Translating it yields CASSLQGGKQYF.

The rearrangement uses TRBV23-1 and TRBJ2-5; 7 bases line up with TRBD1. TRBV23-1 is sorted into the ORF group, with uncertain function. This CDR3 has 14 residues. The trim removed 5 bases at V and 0 bases at J, leaving 3 bases unmatched. CDR3 bases: TGCGCCAGCAGTACCGACAGGGACCAAGAGACCCAGTACTTC. It specifies CASSTDRDQETQYF.